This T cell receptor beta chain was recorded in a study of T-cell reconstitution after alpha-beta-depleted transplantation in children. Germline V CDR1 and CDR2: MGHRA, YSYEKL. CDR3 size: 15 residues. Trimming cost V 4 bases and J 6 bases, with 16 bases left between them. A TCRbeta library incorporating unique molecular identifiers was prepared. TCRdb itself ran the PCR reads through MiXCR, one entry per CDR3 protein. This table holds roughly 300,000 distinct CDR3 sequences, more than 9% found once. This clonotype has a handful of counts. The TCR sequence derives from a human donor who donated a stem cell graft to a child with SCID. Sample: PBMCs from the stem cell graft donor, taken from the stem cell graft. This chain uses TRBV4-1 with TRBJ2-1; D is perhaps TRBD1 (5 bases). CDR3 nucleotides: TGCGCCAGCAGCCGAGAGGACAATTTGGGCAATGAGCAGTTCTTC. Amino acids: CASSREDNLGNEQFF.